Detailed here is one T cell receptor (beta chain). What it recognizes is unknown. This CDR3 is 13 amino acids long. The V end lost 4 bases, the J end lost 16 bases, and 20 bases lay between the germline ends. In germline, CDR1 is LNHNV, CDR2 YYDKDF (reference sequence). Investigators reverse transcribed all isolated RNA, so they sequenced expressed TCRB transcripts. TCRdb's copy holds only in-frame clones and misses some; the assay was immunoSEQ multiplex PCR. The table has 900,000 or so clones, about 17% seen once. Sorting of CD4+ naive, central memory, regulatory and stem cell-like memory cells was performed via CD45RO/CCR7/CD25/CD127/CD95/CD27. The data originate from a study of beta chain features in type 1 diabetes. Study-level results: Researchers reported that naive, central memory and Treg TCRB repertoires appeared more similar in patients than in healthy donors. There were fewer insertions and more deletions at the VDJ junctions of type 1 diabetes patients.

The sequencing sample was made of naive CD4+ T cells from blood. This receptor was taken from a woman between 18 and 29 years old in good health. The chain is built from TRBV15 and TRBJ2-1, with D possibly TRBD2 on 6 matching bases. The CDR3 here is CATSTRVGTVDFF. DNA for the CDR3: TGTGCCACCAGCACCAGAGTTGGGACTGTGGACTTCTTC. The full variable domain, its missing parts supplied by reference TRBV15 and TRBJ2-1, is DAMVIQNPRYQVTQFGKPVTLSCSQTLNHNVMYWYQQKSSQAPKLLFHYYDKDFNNEADTPDNFQSRRPNTSFCFLDIRSPGLGDTAMYLCATSTRVGTVDFFGPGTRLTVL.